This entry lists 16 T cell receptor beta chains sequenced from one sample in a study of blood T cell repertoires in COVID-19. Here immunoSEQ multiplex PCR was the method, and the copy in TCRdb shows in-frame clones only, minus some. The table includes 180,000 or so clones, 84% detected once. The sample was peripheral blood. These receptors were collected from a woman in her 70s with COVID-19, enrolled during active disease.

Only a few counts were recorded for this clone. For the CDR3, the DNA is TGCGCCAGCAGCCTCGCCGGAGCGCCGACCGGGGAGCTGTTTTTT. It specifies CASSLAGAPTGELFF. The chain recombines TRBV4-1 with TRBJ2-2; no firm D call. Trimming removed 4 bases from V and 5 bases from J, with 14 bases in between. Germline V gives CDR1 MGHRA, CDR2 YSYEKL. The CDR3 is 15 residues long.

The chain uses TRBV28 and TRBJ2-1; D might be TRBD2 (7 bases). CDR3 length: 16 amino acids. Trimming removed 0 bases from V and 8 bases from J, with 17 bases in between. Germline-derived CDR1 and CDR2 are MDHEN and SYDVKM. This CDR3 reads CASSLWTGSAGDEQFF. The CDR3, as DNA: TGTGCCAGCAGTTTATGGACAGGTTCGGCGGGGGATGAGCAGTTCTTC.

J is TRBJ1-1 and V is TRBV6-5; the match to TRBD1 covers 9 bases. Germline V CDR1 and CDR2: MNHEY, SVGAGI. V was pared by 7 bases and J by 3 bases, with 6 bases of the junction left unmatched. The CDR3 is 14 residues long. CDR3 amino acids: CASNRGRMDTEAFF. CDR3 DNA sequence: TGTGCCAGCAACAGGGGGCGTATGGACACTGAAGCTTTCTTT.

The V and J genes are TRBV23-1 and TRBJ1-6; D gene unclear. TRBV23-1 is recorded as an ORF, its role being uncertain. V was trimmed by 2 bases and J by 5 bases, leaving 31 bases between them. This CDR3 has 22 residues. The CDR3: CASSQNKPPGMASTQDNSPLHF. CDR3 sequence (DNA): TGCGCCAGCAGTCAAAACAAACCCCCCGGGATGGCCTCCACCCAAGATAATTCACCCCTCCACTTT.

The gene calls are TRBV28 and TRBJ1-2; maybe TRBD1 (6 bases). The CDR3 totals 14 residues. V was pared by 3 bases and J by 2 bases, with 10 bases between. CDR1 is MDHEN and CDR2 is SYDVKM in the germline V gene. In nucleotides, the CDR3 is TGTGCCAGCAGTTTTCGAACAGGGAACTATGGCTACACCTTC. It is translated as CASSFRTGNYGYTF.

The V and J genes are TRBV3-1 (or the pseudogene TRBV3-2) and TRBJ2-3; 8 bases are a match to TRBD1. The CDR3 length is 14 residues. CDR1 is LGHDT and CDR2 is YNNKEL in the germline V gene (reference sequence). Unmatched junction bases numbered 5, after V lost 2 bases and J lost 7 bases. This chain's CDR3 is CASSQNRGRNTQYF. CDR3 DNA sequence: TGTGCCAGCAGCCAAAACAGGGGGAGAAATACGCAGTATTTT.

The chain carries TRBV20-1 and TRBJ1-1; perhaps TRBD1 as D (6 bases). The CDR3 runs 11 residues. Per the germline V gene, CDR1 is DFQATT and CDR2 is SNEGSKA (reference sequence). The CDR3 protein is CKGQSNTEAFF. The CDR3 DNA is TGCAAAGGACAGTCGAACACTGAAGCTTTCTTT.

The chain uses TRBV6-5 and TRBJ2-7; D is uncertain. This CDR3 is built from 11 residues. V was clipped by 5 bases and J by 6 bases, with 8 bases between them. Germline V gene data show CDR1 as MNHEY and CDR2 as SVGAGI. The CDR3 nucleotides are TGTGCCAGCAGTAACGGTTTCGAGCAGTACGTC. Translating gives CASSNGFEQYV.

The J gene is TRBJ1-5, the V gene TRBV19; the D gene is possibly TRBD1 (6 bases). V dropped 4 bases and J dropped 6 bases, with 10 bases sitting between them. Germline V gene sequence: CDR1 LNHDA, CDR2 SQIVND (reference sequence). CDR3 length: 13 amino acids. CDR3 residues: CASSTTGRQPQHF. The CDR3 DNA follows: TGTGCCAGTAGTACGACAGGTCGTCAGCCCCAGCATTTT.

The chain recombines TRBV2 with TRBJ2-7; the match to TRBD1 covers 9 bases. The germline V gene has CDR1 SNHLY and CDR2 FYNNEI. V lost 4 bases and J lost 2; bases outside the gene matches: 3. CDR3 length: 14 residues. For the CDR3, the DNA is TGTGCCAGCAGTGTAGGACAGGGGACCTACGAGCAGTACGTC. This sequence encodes CASSVGQGTYEQYV.

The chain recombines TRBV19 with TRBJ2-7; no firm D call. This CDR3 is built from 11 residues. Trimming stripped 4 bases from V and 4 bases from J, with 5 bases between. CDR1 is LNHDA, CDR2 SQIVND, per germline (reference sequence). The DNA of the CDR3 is TGTGCCAGTAGTACCACTTACGAGCAGTACTTC. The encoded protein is CASSTTYEQYF.

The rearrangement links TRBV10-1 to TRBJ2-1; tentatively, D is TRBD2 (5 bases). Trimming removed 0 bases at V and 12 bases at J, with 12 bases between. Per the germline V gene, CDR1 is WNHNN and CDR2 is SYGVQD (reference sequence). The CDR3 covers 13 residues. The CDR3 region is CASSESLVGAQFF. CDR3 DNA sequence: TGCGCCAGCAGTGAGTCCTTAGTGGGAGCGCAGTTCTTC.

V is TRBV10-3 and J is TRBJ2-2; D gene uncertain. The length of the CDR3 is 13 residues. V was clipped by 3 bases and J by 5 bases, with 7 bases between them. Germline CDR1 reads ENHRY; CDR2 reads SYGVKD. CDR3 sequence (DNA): TGTGCCATCAGTGATATTAATACCGGGGAGCTGTTTTTT. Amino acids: CAISDINTGELFF.

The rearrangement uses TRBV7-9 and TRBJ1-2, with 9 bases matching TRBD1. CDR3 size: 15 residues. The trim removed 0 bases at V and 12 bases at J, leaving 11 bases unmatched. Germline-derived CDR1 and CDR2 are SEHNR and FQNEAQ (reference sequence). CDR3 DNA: TGTGCCAGCAGCTTAGCCGCCGGGACAGGGCCTCTTCACACCTTC. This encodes CASSLAAGTGPLHTF.

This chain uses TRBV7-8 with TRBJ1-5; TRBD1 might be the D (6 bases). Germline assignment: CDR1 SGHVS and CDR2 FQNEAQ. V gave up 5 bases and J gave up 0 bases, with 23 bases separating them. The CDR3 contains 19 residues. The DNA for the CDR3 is TGTGCCAGCAGCCCCATTACAGGGATCGAGGGTTATAGCAATCAGCCCCAGCATTTT. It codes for CASSPITGIEGYSNQPQHF.

As DNA, the CDR3 is TGTGCCAGTAGTATAGATCCTGACACTGAAGCTTTCTTT. This sequence encodes CASSIDPDTEAFF. J is TRBJ1-1 and V is TRBV19; D not certain. Trimming cost V 0 bases and J 3 bases, with 5 bases left between them. The CDR3 totals 13 residues. Germline loops: CDR1 LNHDA, CDR2 SQIVND (reference sequence).